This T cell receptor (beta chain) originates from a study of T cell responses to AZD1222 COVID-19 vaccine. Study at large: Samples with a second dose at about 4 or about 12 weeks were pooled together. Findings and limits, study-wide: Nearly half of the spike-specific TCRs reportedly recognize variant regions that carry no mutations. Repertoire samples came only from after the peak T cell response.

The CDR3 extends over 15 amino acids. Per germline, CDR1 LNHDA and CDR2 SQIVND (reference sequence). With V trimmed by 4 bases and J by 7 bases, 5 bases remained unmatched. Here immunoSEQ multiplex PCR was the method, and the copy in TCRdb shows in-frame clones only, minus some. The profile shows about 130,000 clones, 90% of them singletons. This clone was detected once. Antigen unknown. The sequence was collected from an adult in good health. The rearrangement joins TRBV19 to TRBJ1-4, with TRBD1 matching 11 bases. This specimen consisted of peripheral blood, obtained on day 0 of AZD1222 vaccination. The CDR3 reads CASSRWTGGSEKLFF. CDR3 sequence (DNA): TGTGCCAGTAGTAGATGGACAGGGGGCAGTGAAAAACTGTTTTTT.